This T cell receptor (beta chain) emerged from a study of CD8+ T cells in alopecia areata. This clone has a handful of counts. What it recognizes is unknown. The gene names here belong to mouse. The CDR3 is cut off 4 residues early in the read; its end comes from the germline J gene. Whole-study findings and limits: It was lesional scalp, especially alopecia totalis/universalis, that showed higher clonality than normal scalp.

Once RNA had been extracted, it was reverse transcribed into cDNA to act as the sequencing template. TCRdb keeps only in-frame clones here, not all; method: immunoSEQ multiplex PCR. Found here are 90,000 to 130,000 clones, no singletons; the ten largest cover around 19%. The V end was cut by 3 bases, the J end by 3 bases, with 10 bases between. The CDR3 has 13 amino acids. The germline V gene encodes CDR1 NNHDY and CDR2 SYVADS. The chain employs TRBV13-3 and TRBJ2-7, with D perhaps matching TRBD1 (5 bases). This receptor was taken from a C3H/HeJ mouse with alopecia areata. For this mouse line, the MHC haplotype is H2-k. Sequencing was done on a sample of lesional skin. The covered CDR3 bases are TGTGCCAGCAGTGTAAGGACAATCTAT. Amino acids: CASSVRTIY. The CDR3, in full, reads CASSVRTIYEQYF.